The present T cell receptor (beta chain) was sequenced within a study of T cell changes during pregnancy in multiple sclerosis. Only in-frame clones appear in the TCRdb table, and some are missing; sequencing was by immunoSEQ multiplex PCR. The data hold over 85,000 clones, with less than 95% observed a single time. V lost 3 bases and J lost 4; bases outside the gene matches: 9. The length of the CDR3 is 15 residues. Germline lookup yields CDR1 SGHNT and CDR2 YYREEE (reference sequence). The receptor's source is a female donor in good health, enrolled as a control in a pregnancy study. This specimen consisted of peripheral blood, obtained in the second trimester of pregnancy. The rearrangement uses TRBV5-4 and TRBJ2-5, with TRBD1 identical over 7 bases. The CDR3 nucleotides read TGTGCCAGCAGCTGGCCTGGGCAGGGGGTAGAGACCCAGTACTTC. Protein sequence: CASSWPGQGVETQYF.